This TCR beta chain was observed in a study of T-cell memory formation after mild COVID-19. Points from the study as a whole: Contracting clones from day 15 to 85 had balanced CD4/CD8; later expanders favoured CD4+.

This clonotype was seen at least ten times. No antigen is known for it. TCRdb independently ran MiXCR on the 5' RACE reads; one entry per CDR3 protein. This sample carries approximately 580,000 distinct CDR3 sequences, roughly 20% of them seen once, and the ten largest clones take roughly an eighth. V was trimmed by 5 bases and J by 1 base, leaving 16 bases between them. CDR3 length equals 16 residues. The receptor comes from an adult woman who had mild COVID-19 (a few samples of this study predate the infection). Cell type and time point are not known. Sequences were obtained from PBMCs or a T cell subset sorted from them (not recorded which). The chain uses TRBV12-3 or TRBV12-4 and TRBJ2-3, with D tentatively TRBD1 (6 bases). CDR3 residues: CASSTGLVSGTDTQYF. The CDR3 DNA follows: TGTGCCAGCAGTACAGGGCTAGTATCTGGCACAGATACGCAGTATTTT.